The 10 T cell receptor beta chains below were found in one sample sequenced in a study of blood T cell repertoires in COVID-19 (TCRdb year 2020). The protocol used for the library was the immunoSEQ multiplex PCR assay. TCRdb stores this immuneACCESS table with in-frame sequences only. Part of the clones is absent; in the studies checked, under half of the shortfall reflects unresolved V genes, and no reason is known for the rest. This sample holds some 200,000 clones; roughly 82% were observed only once. The ten largest clones represent approximately 10% of the sample. Sequenced material: PBMCs or T cells enriched from blood (not recorded which). The receptor source for this set is a man aged 40-49 years who had recovered from COVID-19.

The V and J genes are TRBV6-5 and TRBJ1-2; D remains unclear. V was trimmed by 2 bases and J by 1 base, leaving 5 bases between them. Germline loops: CDR1 MNHEY, CDR2 SVGAGI. This CDR3 region has 13 residues. For the CDR3, the DNA is TGTGCCAGCAGTTACAACAGTAACTATGGCTACACCTTC. Residues: CASSYNSNYGYTF.

This clone was counted only a few times. The gene calls are TRBV4-3 and TRBJ2-5; 10 nucleotides match TRBD2. The CDR3 has 15 residues. The germline CDR1 and CDR2 sequences are LGHNA and YSLEER. Trimming took 6 bases from V and 5 from J; bases not matched to a gene: 9. In DNA, the CDR3 is TGCGCCAGCAGTACCGGACTAGCGGAACGGGAGACCCAGTACTTC. It yields the protein CASSTGLAERETQYF.

The rearrangement uses TRBV7-2 and TRBJ1-5; D perhaps matches TRBD1 (5 bases). The germline gives CDR1 SGHTA, CDR2 FQGNSA. CDR3 length: 15 residues. Deletions cut 5 bases from V and 6 bases from J, with 17 bases between. DNA for the CDR3: TGTGCCAGCAGCACCCAGTGGGGGGGAGGTCAGCCCCAGCATTTT. Its protein product is CASSTQWGGGQPQHF.

This clone occurred once. Written as DNA, the CDR3 is TGTGCCAGCACTGGGACAGAAAATGAAAAACTGTTTTTT. Amino acids: CASTGTENEKLFF. The J gene is TRBJ1-4, the V gene TRBV2; 7 nucleotides match TRBD1. The V segment lost 7 bases and the J segment 5 bases; nucleotides outside the gene matches: 4. Germline CDR1 SNHLY, CDR2 FYNNEI. This CDR3 is built from 13 residues.

The J gene is TRBJ2-5, the V gene TRBV29-1, with 10 bases identical to TRBD2. Germline CDR1 SQVTM, CDR2 ANQGSEA. The CDR3 runs to 16 residues. The ends lost 6 bases at V and 5 bases at J; junction bases unmatched: 15. DNA for the CDR3: TGCAGCGTGCTGGGGACTAGCGCGTCCGCTCGGGAGACCCAGTACTTC. Translated, it gives CSVLGTSASARETQYF.

The genes are TRBV27 and TRBJ2-1; the match to TRBD1 covers 8 bases. The J segment lost 6 bases and the V segment lost 4 bases, leaving 8 bases of the junction unmatched. Germline-derived CDR1 and CDR2 are MNHEY and SMNVEV (reference sequence). The CDR3 runs 15 residues. CDR3 bases: TGTGCCAGCAGTTCCACTCGGACAGGGTCCAATGAGCAGTTCTTC. This encodes CASSSTRTGSNEQFF.

This chain joins TRBV5-4 and TRBJ2-5; 7 bases are a match to TRBD1. V lost 4 bases to trimming and J lost 5 bases; unmatched junction nucleotides: 5. CDR1 SGHNT and CDR2 YYREEE come from the germline V gene (reference sequence). The CDR3 runs to 13 residues. This CDR3 reads CASSIGTVETQYF. The DNA for the CDR3 is TGTGCCAGCAGCATCGGGACAGTGGAGACCCAGTACTTC.

The chain links TRBV6-5 to TRBJ1-3, with D tentatively TRBD1 (6 bases). V was pared by 5 bases and J by 0 bases, with 11 bases between. The V gene's germline CDR1 is MNHEY and CDR2 SVGAGI. This CDR3 comprises 15 residues. The CDR3 DNA follows: TGTGCCAGCAGTCACGACAGGAGCTCTGGAAACACCATATATTTT. Translation gives CASSHDRSSGNTIYF.

The chain combines TRBV3-1 (or the pseudogene TRBV3-2) with TRBJ1-5; D not certain. Germline V gene lookup returns CDR1 LGHDT and CDR2 YNNKEL (reference sequence). V was shortened by 4 bases and J by 4 bases, with 11 bases between the two germline ends. CDR3 length equals 14 residues. The CDR3 sequence is CASSPSGGNQPQHF. Written as DNA, the CDR3 is TGTGCCAGCAGCCCCTCGGGAGGGAATCAGCCCCAGCATTTT.

The CDR3 reads CASSLFNRNTEAFF. The CDR3, as DNA: TGTGCCAGCAGTTTATTTAACAGGAACACTGAAGCTTTCTTT. The rearrangement links TRBV27 to TRBJ1-1; D gene uncertain. Per germline, CDR1 MNHEY and CDR2 SMNVEV (reference sequence). The ends were cut back, 1 base at V and 1 base at J, with 7 bases in the middle. CDR3 size: 14 residues.